These T cell receptor beta chains were read from a single sample in a study of human T cells and chemical hapten exposure. TCRdb re-called the RACE reads with MiXCR, one entry per CDR3 protein. The sample lists around 120,000 distinct CDR3 sequences; roughly 13% were seen once. The sample in question was whole blood, obtained in connection with sensitization to the hapten diphenylcyclopropenone (DPC). The origin of the receptors is a man younger than 35 with alopecia areata. Some clones in this sample may be carry-over from other donors' samples. Each CDR3 is given with its conserved first and last residue. The order of the fields is D gene, clone size, J gene, V gene, CDR3 protein, CDR3 DNA. D genes are given only for firm matches. Rows give clone size only sometimes, using once, few, many, or a class for an expanded clone.

TRBD1 | - | TRBJ1-5 | TRBV27 | CASSLSQGALGNQPQHF | TGTGCCAGCAGTTTATCCCAGGGGGCGCTGGGCAATCAGCCCCAGCATTTT
- | few | TRBJ1-2 | TRBV11-1 | CASSLGDHDYTF | TGTGCCAGCAGCTTAGGCGACCATGACTACACCTTC
- | - | TRBJ2-7 | TRBV12-3/TRBV12-4 | CASFKNSYEQYF | TGTGCCAGCTTTAAAAATTCCTACGAGCAGTACTTC
- | - | TRBJ1-2 | TRBV7-2 | CASSLRDTGQEYGYTF | TGTGCCAGCAGCTTACGGGACACCGGGCAGGAGTATGGCTACACCTTC
- | few | TRBJ2-5 | TRBV6-6 | CASSYLHPGLEETQYF | TGTGCCAGCAGTTACTTGCATCCGGGACTTGAAGAGACCCAGTACTTC
- | - | TRBJ2-1 | TRBV12-2 | CASRPLVPCSYNEQFF | TGTGCAAGTCGCCCATTGGTACCTTGCTCCTACAATGAGCAGTTCTTC
TRBD2 | few | TRBJ2-1 | TRBV7-9 | CASSTGLGGEQFF | TGTGCCAGCAGTACGGGACTAGGAGGTGAGCAGTTCTTC
- | - | TRBJ1-1 | TRBV27 | CASSLQGMDTEAFF | TGTGCCAGCAGTCTACAGGGAATGGACACTGAAGCTTTCTTT
- | few | TRBJ2-5 | TRBV11-2 | CASSLWAGGQETQYF | TGTGCCAGCAGCTTATGGGCGGGCGGCCAAGAGACCCAGTACTTC
- | - | TRBJ1-5 | TRBV10-3 | CAISDSRGLRGNQPQHF | TGTGCCATCAGTGACTCTAGGGGACTGAGAGGCAATCAGCCCCAGCATTTT
- | - | TRBJ1-2 | TRBV19 | CASSRWTVEGYTF | TGTGCCAGTAGCCGATGGACAGTGGAGGGCTACACCTTC
- | few | TRBJ1-3 | TRBV4-3 | CASSPEDKTGNTIYF | TGCGCCAGCAGCCCCGAAGACAAAACTGGAAACACCATATATTTT
TRBD1 | few | TRBJ2-3 | TRBV20-1 | CSARGVSDRGSTDTQYF | TGCAGTGCTAGGGGCGTTTCGGACAGGGGAAGCACAGATACGCAGTATTTT
- | few | TRBJ2-7 | TRBV25-1 | CASSESHRIFYEQYF | TGTGCCAGCAGTGAATCTCACAGAATATTTTACGAGCAGTACTTC
- | - | TRBJ1-5 | TRBV12-3/TRBV12-4 | CASRDLQRGSNQPQHF | TGTGCCAGCAGGGACCTACAAAGGGGATCCAATCAGCCCCAGCATTTT
TRBD1 | - | TRBJ2-1 | TRBV7-3 | CASSSDRDRGGNEQFF | TGTGCCAGCAGCTCCGACCGGGACAGGGGAGGCAATGAGCAGTTCTTC
- | few | TRBJ1-3 | TRBV20-1 | CSAREGAEGNTIYF | TGCAGTGCTAGAGAGGGGGCAGAAGGAAACACCATATATTTT
TRBD1 | - | TRBJ2-7 | TRBV25-1 | CASSPRQGDYEQYF | TGTGCCAGCTCACCTCGACAGGGGGACTACGAGCAGTACTTC
- | many | TRBJ1-1 | TRBV28 | CASSLYGLGVPAFF | TGTGCCAGCAGTTTATACGGGTTGGGGGTTCCAGCTTTCTTT
- | - | TRBJ1-1 | TRBV7-9 | CASSLGGVGTEAFF | TGTGCCAGCAGCTTAGGGGGCGTGGGAACTGAAGCTTTCTTT
- | few | TRBJ2-5 | TRBV29-1 | CSVRQAETQYF | TGCAGCGTTAGACAGGCAGAGACCCAGTACTTC
- | - | TRBJ2-1 | TRBV2 | CAITSGRRNNEQFF | TGTGCCATCACGTCGGGACGACGTAACAATGAGCAGTTCTTC
TRBD2 | - | TRBJ2-1 | TRBV9 | CASSAPGLATIWEQFF | TGTGCCAGCAGCGCGCCGGGACTAGCAACCATTTGGGAGCAGTTCTTC
- | many | TRBJ1-2 | TRBV4-3 | CASSQDRAAIYGYTF | TGCGCCAGCAGCCAAGATCGGGCAGCTATATATGGCTACACCTTC
TRBD1 | - | TRBJ2-4 | TRBV6-2/TRBV6-3 | CASSRDSNPAKNIQYF | TGTGCCAGCAGCCGGGACAGCAACCCAGCCAAAAACATTCAGTACTTC
TRBD1 | - | TRBJ1-5 | TRBV28 | CASSPRDRGLGQPQHF | TGTGCCAGCAGTCCGCGGGACAGGGGTTTAGGGCAGCCCCAGCATTTT
- | few | TRBJ1-1 | TRBV29-1 | CSVGEQHTEAFF | TGCAGCGTTGGGGAACAGCACACTGAAGCTTTCTTT
- | - | TRBJ1-2 | TRBV29-1 | CSVEQIFGYGYTF | TGCAGCGTTGAACAAATTTTCGGCTATGGCTACACCTTC
- | - | TRBJ1-2 | TRBV21-1 | CASSKDRVNYGYTF | TGTGCCAGCAGCAAAGACAGAGTTAACTATGGCTACACCTTC
- | few | TRBJ2-5 | TRBV4-3 | CASSQYQGYRETQYF | TGCGCCAGCAGCCAATACCAGGGTTACAGGGAGACCCAGTACTTC
TRBD2 | - | TRBJ2-1 | TRBV18 | CASSWTSGGRNEQFF | TGTGCCAGCTCATGGACTAGCGGGGGGCGCAATGAGCAGTTCTTC
- | - | TRBJ2-6 | TRBV7-9 | CASSFQGGANVLTF | TGTGCCAGCAGCTTTCAAGGTGGGGCCAACGTCCTGACTTTC
TRBD1 | few | TRBJ2-6 | TRBV4-1 | CASSPDRAYSGANVLTF | TGCGCCAGCAGCCCCGACAGGGCCTACTCTGGGGCCAACGTCCTGACTTTC
- | once | TRBJ2-7 | TRBV28 | CASSLHRVPYEQYF | TGTGCCAGCAGTTTGCACCGGGTGCCCTACGAGCAGTACTTC
- | few | TRBJ2-7 | TRBV14 | CASSPDIPSSYEQYF | TGTGCCAGCAGCCCCGACATCCCGAGCTCCTACGAGCAGTACTTC
- | many | TRBJ2-3 | TRBV7-9 | CASSFPHWGANGTDTQYF | TGTGCCAGCAGCTTCCCCCATTGGGGGGCTAATGGCACAGATACGCAGTATTTT
- | few | TRBJ1-1 | TRBV21-1 | CASSKLSGQMNTEAFF | TGTGCCAGCAGCAAATTGTCTGGACAGATGAACACTGAAGCTTTCTTT
- | few | TRBJ1-1 | TRBV2 | CASSRQTALNTEAFF | TGTGCCAGCAGCCGACAGACCGCTTTGAACACTGAAGCTTTCTTT
- | - | TRBJ1-6 | TRBV9 | CASSAGQNDNSPLHF | TGTGCCAGCAGCGCCGGACAGAACGATAATTCACCCCTCCACTTT
- | - | TRBJ2-1 | TRBV4-3 | CASRGLEYNEQFF | TGCGCCAGCAGGGGATTAGAGTACAATGAGCAGTTCTTC
- | - | TRBJ1-4 | TRBV5-4 | CASSVGPGLREKLFF | TGTGCCAGCAGCGTGGGACCGGGACTTCGTGAAAAACTGTTTTTT
TRBD2 | - | TRBJ2-1 | TRBV20-1 | CSASSNAGDEQFF | TGCAGTGCTAGCAGCAACGCGGGGGATGAGCAGTTCTTC
- | - | TRBJ1-1 | TRBV10-3 | CAISVETGTRASEAFF | TGTGCCATCAGTGTGGAAACCGGGACAAGGGCTTCTGAAGCTTTCTTT
- | many | TRBJ1-3 | TRBV7-9 | CASSLLSLSGNTIYF | TGTGCCAGCAGCTTGCTGAGCCTCTCTGGAAACACCATATATTTT